This T cell receptor (beta chain) was obtained from a study of blood T cells in healthy people across ages. Ten milliliters of peripheral blood were drawn from each donor into EDTA-treated tubes. Isolated per sample were at least 6 million PBMCs. Primed by a sample-barcoded 5' primer and a J-beta primer mix, a second PCR proceeded for roughly 6 to 12 cycles. Each TCR beta cDNA got a 12-nucleotide random molecular identifier. A single record per CDR3 protein comes from TCRdb applying MiXCR to the 5' RACE reads. The table shows 800,000 or so distinct CDR3 sequences, with approximately 25% occurring only once. This clonotype appeared a few times. The CDR3 length is 18 residues. Per the germline V gene, CDR1 is SQVTM and CDR2 is ANQGSEA. Trimming took off 1 base at V and 2 bases at J, with 24 bases between the two ends. The same sample was also studied in work on T cells of mothers and their children. Per that paper: Related and unrelated pairs show TCR recombination output that thymic selection shapes similarly.

Source material: blood. The rearrangement links TRBV29-1 to TRBJ2-7; D tentatively fits TRBD1 or TRBD2 (7 bases each). The clonotype originates from a boy aged 10-17 years in good health. The CDR3 coding sequence is TGCAGCGTTGAAGGTGGGGGGGGTCCCCGGGACAGTCCCTACGAGCAGTACTTC. Translated: CSVEGGGGPRDSPYEQYF.